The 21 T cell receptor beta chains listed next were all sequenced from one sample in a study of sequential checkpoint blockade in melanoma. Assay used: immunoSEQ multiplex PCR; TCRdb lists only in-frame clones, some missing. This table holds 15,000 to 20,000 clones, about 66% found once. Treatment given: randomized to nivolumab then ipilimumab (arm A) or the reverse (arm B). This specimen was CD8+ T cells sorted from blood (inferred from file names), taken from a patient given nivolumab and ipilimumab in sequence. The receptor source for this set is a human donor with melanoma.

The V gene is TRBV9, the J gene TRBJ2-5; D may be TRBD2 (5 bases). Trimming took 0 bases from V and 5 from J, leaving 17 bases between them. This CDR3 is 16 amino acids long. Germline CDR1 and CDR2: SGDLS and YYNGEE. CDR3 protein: CASSVAKDSRSETQYF. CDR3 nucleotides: TGTGCCAGCAGCGTAGCTAAGGACTCGCGGTCGGAGACCCAGTACTTC.

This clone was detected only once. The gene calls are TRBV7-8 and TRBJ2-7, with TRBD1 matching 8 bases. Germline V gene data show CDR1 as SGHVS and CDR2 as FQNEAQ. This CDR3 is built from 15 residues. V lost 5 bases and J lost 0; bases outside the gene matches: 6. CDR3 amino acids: CASSRGQGTSYEQYF. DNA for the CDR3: TGTGCCAGCAGCCGCGGACAGGGAACCTCCTACGAGCAGTACTTC.

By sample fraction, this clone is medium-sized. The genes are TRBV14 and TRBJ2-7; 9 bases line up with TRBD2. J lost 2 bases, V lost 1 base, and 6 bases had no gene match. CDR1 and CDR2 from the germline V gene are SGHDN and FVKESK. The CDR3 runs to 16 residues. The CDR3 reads CASSQVLAGPTYEQYF. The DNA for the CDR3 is TGTGCCAGCAGCCAAGTCCTAGCGGGACCTACCTACGAGCAGTACTTC. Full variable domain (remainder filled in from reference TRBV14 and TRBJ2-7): EAGVTQFPSHSVIEKGQTVTLRCDPISGHDNLYWYRRVMGKEIKFLLHFVKESKQDESGMPNNRFLAERTGGTYSTLKVQPAELEDSGVYFCASSQVLAGPTYEQYFGPGTRLTVT.

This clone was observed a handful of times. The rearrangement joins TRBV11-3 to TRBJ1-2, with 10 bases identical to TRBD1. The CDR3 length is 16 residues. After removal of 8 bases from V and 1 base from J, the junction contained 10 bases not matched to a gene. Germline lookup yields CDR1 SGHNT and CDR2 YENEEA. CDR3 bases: TGTGCCAGCTATGGGAAGGGACAGGGGATTAACTATGGCTACACCTTC. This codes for CASYGKGQGINYGYTF.

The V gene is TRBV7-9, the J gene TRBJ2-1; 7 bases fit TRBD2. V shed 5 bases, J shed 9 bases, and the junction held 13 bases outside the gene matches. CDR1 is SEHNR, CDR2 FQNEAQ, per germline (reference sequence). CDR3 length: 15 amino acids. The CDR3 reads CASSPWGGTLPEQFF. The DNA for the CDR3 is TGTGCCAGCAGCCCCTGGGGGGGGACCCTCCCTGAGCAGTTCTTC.

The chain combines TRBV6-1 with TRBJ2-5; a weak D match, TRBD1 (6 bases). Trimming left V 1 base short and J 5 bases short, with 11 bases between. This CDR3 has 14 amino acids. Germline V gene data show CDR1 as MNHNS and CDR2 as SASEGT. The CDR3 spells CASSEEGRGETQYF. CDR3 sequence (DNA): TGTGCCAGCAGTGAAGAGGGCAGGGGCGAGACCCAGTACTTC.

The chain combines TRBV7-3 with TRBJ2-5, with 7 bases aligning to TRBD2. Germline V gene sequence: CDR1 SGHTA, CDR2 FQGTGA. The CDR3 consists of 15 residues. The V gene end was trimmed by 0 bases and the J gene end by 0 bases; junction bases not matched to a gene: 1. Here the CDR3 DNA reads TGTGCCAGCAGCTTAACGGGGGGGTACCAAGAGACCCAGTACTTC. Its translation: CASSLTGGYQETQYF.

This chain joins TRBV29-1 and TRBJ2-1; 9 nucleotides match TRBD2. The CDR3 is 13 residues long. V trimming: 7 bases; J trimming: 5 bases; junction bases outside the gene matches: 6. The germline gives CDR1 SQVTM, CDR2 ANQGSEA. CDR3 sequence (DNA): TGCAGCGCCCGCGGGGGGGTAAACAATGAGCAGTTCTTC. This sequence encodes CSARGGVNNEQFF.

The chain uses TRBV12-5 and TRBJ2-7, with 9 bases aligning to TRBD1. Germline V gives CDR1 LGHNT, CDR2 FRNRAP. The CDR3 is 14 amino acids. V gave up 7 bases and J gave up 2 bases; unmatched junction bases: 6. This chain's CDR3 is CASAPGTGPYEQYF. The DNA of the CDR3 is TGTGCTAGTGCCCCCGGGACAGGGCCCTACGAGCAGTACTTC.

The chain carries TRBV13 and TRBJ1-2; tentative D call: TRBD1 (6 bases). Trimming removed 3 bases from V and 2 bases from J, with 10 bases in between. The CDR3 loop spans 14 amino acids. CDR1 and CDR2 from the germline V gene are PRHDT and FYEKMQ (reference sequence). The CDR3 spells CASSFPGQNYGYTF. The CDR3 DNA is TGTGCCAGCAGCTTCCCCGGACAGAACTATGGCTACACCTTC.

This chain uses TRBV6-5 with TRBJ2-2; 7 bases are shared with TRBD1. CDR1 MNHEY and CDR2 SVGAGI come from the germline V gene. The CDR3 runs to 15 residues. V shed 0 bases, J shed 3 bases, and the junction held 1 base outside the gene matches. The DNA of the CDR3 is TGTGCCAGCAGTTACTCGACAGGGTACACCGGGGAGCTGTTTTTT. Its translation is CASSYSTGYTGELFF.

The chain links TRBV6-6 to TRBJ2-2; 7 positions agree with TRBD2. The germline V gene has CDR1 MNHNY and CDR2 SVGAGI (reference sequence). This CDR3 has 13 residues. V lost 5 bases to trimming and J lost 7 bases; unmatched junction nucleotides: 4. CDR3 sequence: CASSNGGNGELFF. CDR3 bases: TGTGCCAGCAGTAACGGGGGGAACGGGGAGCTGTTTTTT.

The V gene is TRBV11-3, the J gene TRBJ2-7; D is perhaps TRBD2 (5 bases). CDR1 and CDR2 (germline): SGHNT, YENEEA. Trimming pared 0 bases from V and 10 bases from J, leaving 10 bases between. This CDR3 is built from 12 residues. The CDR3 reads CASSLDPTTQYF. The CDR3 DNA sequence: TGTGCCAGCAGCTTAGATCCGACTACTCAGTACTTC. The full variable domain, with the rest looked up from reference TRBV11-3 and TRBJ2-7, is EAGVVQSPRYKIIEKKQPVAFWCNPISGHNTLYWYLQNLGQGPELLIRYENEEAVDDSQLPKDRFSAERLKGVDSTLKIQPAELGDSAVYLCASSLDPTTQYFGPGTRLTVT.

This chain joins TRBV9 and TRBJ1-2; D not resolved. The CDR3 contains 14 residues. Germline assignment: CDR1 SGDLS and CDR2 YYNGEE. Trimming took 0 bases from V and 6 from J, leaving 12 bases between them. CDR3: CASSVATAGDGYTF. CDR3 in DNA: TGTGCCAGCAGCGTAGCCACAGCAGGCGATGGCTACACCTTC.

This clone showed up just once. Here the CDR3 reads CAWTPGGTIYF. In DNA, the CDR3 is TGTGCCTGGACCCCCGGGGGGACCATATATTTT. The V gene is TRBV30, the J gene TRBJ1-3; a possible D gene is TRBD1 (5 bases). Deletions cut 4 bases from V and 10 bases from J, with 11 bases between. The CDR3 covers 11 residues. The germline gives CDR1 GTSNPN, CDR2 SVGIG (reference sequence).

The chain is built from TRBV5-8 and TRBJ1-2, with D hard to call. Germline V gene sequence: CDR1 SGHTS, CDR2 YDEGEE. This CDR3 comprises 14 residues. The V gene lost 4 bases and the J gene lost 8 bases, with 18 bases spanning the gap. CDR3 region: CASSPRGGPGGYTF. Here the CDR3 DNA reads TGTGCCAGCAGCCCTCGTGGAGGGCCGGGGGGCTACACCTTC.

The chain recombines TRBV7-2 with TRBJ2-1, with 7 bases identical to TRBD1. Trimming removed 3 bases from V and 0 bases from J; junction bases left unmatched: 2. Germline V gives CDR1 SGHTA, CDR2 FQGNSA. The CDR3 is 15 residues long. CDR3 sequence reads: CASSFGQDSYNEQFF. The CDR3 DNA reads TGTGCCAGCAGCTTTGGACAGGACTCCTACAATGAGCAGTTCTTC.

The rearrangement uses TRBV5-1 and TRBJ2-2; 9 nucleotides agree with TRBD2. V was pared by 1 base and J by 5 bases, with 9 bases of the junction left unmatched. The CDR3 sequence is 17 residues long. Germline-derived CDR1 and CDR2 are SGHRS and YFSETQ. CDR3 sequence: CASSLFLAGRGTGELFF. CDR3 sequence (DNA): TGCGCCAGCAGCTTGTTCCTAGCGGGGCGGGGAACCGGGGAGCTGTTTTTT.

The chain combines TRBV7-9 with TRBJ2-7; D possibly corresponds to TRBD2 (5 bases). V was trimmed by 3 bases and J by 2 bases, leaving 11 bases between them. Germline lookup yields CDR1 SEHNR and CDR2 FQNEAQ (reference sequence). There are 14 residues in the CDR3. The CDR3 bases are TGTGCCAGCAGCTTCCCGGGGTGGCCCTACGAGCAGTACTTC. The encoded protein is CASSFPGWPYEQYF.

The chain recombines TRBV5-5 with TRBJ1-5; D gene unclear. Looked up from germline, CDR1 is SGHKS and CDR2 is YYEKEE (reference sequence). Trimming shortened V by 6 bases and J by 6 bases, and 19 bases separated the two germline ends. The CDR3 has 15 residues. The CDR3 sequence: CASTSGLSSGQPQHF. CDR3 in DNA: TGTGCCAGCACTTCCGGACTCTCTTCAGGTCAGCCCCAGCATTTT.

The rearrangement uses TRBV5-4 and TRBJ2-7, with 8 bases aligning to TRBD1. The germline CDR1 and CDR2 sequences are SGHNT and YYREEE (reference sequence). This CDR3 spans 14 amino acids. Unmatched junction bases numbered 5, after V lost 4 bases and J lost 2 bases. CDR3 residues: CASSPPGQAYEQYF. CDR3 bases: TGTGCCAGCAGCCCCCCGGGACAGGCCTACGAGCAGTACTTC.